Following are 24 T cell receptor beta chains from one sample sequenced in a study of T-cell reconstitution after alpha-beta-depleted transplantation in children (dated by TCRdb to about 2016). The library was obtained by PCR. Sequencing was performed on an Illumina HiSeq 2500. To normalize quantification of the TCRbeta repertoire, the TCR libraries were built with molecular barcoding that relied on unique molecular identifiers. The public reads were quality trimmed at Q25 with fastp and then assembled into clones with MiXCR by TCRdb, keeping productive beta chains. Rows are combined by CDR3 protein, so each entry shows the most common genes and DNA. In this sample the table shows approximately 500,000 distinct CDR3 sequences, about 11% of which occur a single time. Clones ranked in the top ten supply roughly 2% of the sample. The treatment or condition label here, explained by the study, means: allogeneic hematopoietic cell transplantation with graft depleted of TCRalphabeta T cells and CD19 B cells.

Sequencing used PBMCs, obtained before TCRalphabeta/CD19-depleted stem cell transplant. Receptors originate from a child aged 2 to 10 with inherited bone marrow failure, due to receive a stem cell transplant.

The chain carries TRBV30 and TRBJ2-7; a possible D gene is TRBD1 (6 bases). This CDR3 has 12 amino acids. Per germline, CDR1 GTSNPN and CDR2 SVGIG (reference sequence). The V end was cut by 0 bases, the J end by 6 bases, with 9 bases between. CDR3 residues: CAWSVLRGEQYF. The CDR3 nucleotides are TGTGCCTGGAGTGTACTCAGGGGCGAGCAGTACTTC.

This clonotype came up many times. The CDR3 region has the DNA TGTGCCAGCAGTTTGGAGGGGTCGGAGCAGTTCTTC. Its protein is CASSLEGSEQFF. The rearrangement joins TRBV27 to TRBJ2-1; maybe TRBD2 (6 bases). CDR3 length: 12 residues. The germline V gene encodes CDR1 MNHEY and CDR2 SMNVEV (reference sequence). Trimming took off 3 bases at V and 10 bases at J, with 10 bases between the two ends.

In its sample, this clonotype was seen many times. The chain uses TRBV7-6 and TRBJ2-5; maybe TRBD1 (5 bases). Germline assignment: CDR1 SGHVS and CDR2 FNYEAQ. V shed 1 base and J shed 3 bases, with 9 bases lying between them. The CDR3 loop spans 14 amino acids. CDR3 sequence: CASSLVAGKETQYF. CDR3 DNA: TGTGCCAGCAGCTTAGTTGCAGGGAAAGAGACCCAGTACTTC.

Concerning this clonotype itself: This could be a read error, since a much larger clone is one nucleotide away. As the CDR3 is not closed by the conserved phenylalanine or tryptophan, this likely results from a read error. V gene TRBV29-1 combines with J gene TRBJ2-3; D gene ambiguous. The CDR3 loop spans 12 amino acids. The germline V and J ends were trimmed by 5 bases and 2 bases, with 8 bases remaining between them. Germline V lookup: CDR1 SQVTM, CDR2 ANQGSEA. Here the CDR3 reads CSVPGSTDTQYL. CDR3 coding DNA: TGCAGCGTTCCCGGGTCCACAGATACGCAGTATCTT.

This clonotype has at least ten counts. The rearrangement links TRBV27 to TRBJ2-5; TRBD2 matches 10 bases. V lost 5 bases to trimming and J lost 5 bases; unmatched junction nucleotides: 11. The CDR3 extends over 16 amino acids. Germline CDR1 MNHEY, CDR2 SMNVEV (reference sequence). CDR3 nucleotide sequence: TGTGCCAGCAGTCCTTCTAGCGGGAGTATTGCTGAGACCCAGTACTTC. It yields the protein CASSPSSGSIAETQYF.

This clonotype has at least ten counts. CDR3: CASSWDQETQYF. The CDR3 DNA reads as TGTGCCAGCAGCTGGGACCAAGAGACCCAGTACTTC. V is TRBV7-2 and J is TRBJ2-5, with unresolved D. Trimming took 4 bases from V and 0 from J, leaving 3 bases between them. There are 12 residues in the CDR3. CDR1 and CDR2 from the germline V gene are SGHTA and FQGNSA.

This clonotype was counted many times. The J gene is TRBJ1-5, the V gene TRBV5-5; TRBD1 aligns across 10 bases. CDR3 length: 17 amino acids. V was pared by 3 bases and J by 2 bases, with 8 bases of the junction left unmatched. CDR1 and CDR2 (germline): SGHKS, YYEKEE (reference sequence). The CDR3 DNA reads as TGTGCCAGCAGCTCACTACCCGGGACAGGGGGCAATCAGCCCCAGCATTTT. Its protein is CASSSLPGTGGNQPQHF. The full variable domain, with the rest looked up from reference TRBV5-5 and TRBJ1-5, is DAGVTQSPTHLIKTRGQQVTLRCSPISGHKSVSWYQQVLGQGPQFIFQYYEKEERGRGNFPDRFSARQFPNYSSELNVNALLLGDSALYLCASSSLPGTGGNQPQHFGDGTRLSIL.

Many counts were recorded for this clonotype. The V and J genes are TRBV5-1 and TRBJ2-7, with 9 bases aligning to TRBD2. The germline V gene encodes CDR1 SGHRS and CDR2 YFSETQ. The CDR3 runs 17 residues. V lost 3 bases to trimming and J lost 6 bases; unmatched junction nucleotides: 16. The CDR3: CASSSINRGLAFGEQYF. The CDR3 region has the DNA TGCGCCAGCAGCTCCATTAACCGGGGACTAGCATTCGGCGAGCAGTACTTC.

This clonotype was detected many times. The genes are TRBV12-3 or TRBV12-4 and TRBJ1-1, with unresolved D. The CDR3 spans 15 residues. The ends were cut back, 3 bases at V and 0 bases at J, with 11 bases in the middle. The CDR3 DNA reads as TGTGCCAGCAGTTTTGAGGTCCTCATGAACACTGAAGCTTTCTTT. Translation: CASSFEVLMNTEAFF.

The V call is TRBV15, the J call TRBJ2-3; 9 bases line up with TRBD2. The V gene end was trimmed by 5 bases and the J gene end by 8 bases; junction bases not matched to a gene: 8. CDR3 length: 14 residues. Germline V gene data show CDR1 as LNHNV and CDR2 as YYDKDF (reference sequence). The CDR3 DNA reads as TGTGCCACCAGCCCTTTAGCGGGAGCGAGTACGCAGTATTTT. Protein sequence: CATSPLAGASTQYF.

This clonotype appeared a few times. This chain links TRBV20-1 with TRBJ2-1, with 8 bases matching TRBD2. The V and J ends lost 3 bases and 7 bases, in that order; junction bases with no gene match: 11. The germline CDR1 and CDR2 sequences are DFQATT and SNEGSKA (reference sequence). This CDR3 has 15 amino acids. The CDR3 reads CSASPPPAGENEQFF. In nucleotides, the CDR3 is TGCAGTGCTAGCCCCCCCCCAGCGGGAGAAAATGAGCAGTTCTTC.

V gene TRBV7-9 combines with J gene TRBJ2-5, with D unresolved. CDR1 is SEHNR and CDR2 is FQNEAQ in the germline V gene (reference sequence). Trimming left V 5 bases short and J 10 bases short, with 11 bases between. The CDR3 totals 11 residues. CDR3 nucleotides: TGTGCCAGCAGCCCGCCTCCCGGCCAGTACTTC. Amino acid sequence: CASSPPPGQYF.

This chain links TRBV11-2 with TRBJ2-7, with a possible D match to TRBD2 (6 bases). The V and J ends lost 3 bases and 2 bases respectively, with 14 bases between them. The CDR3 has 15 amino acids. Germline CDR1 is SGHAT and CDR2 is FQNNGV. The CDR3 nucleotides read TGTGCCAGCAGCTTCGAGTCGGGGACTCCCTACGAGCAGTACTTC. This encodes CASSFESGTPYEQYF.

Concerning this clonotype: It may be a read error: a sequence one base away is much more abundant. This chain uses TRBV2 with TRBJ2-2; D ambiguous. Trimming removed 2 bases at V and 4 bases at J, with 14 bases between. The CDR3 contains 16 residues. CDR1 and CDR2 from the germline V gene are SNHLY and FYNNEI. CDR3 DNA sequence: TGTGCCAGCAGTGAAAACGTTGGGGTGGTCACCGGGGAGCTGTTTTTT. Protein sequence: CASSENVGVVTGELFF.

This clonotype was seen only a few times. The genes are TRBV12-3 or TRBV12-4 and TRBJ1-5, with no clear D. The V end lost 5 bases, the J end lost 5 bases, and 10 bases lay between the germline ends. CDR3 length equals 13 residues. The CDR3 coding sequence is TGTGCCAGCAGTGCCGACCCGGATCAGCCCCAGCATTTT. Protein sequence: CASSADPDQPQHF.

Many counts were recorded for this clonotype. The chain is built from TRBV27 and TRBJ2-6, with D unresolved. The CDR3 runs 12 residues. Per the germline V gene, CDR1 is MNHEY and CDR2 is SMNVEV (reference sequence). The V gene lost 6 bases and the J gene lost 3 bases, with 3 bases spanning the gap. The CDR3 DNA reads TGTGCCAGCAGAAGTGGGGCCAACGTCCTGACTTTC. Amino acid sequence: CASRSGANVLTF.

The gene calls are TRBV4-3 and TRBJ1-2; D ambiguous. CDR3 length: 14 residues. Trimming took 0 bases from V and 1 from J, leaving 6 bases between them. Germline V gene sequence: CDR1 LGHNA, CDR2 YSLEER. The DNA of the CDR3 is TGCGCCAGCAGCCAAGATATCCGTAACTATGGCTACACCTTC. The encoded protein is CASSQDIRNYGYTF.

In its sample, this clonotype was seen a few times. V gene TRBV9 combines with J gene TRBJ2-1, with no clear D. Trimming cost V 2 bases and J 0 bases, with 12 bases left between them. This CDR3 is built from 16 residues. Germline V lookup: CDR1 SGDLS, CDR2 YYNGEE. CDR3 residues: CASSVAPIDSYNEQFF. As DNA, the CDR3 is TGTGCCAGCAGCGTCGCCCCAATAGACTCCTACAATGAGCAGTTCTTC.

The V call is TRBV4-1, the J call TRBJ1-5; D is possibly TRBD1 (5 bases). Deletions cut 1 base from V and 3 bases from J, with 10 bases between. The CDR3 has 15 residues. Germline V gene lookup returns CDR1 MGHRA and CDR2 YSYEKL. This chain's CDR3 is CASSQGRTPNQPQHF. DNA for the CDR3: TGCGCCAGCAGCCAAGGACGGACACCCAATCAGCCCCAGCATTTT.

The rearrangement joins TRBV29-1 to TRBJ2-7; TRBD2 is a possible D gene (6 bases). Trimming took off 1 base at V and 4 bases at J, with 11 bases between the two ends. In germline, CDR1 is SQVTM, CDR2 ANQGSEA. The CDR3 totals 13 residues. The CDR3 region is CSVEGDSGYEQYF. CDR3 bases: TGCAGCGTTGAAGGGGACTCCGGATACGAGCAGTACTTC.

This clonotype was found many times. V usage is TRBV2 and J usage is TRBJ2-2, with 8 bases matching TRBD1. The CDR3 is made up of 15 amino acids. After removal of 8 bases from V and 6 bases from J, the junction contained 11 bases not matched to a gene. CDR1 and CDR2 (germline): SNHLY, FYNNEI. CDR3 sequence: CASQLGQVSPGELFF. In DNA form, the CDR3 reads TGTGCCAGCCAACTGGGACAGGTGTCCCCCGGGGAGCTGTTTTTT. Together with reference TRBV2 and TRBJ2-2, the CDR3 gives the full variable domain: EPEVTQTPSHQVTQMGQEVILRCVPISNHLYFYWYRQILGQKVEFLVSFYNNEISEKSEIFDDQFSVERPDGSNFTLKIRSTKLEDSAMYFCASQLGQVSPGELFFGEGSRLTVL.

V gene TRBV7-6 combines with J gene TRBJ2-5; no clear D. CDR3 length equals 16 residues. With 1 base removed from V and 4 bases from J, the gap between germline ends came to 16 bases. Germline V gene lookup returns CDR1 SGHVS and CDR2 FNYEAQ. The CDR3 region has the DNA TGTGCCAGCAGCTTAGGGGCACTCAAGCTTGGAGAGACCCAGTACTTC. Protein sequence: CASSLGALKLGETQYF.

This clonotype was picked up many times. The CDR3 loop is CASSVGASGELFF. As DNA, the CDR3 is TGTGCCAGCAGCGTAGGAGCTTCCGGGGAGCTGTTTTTT. The chain recombines TRBV9 with TRBJ2-2, with D uncertain. CDR3 size: 13 residues. Germline loops: CDR1 SGDLS, CDR2 YYNGEE. V lost 0 bases, J lost 6 bases, and 6 bases lay in between.

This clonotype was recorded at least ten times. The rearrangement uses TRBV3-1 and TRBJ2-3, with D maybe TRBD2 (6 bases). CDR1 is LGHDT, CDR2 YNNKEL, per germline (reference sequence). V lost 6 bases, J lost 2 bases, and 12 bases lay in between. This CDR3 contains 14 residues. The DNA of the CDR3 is TGTGCCAGCAGGCTGGGGGGATTCACAGATACGCAGTATTTT. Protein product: CASRLGGFTDTQYF.